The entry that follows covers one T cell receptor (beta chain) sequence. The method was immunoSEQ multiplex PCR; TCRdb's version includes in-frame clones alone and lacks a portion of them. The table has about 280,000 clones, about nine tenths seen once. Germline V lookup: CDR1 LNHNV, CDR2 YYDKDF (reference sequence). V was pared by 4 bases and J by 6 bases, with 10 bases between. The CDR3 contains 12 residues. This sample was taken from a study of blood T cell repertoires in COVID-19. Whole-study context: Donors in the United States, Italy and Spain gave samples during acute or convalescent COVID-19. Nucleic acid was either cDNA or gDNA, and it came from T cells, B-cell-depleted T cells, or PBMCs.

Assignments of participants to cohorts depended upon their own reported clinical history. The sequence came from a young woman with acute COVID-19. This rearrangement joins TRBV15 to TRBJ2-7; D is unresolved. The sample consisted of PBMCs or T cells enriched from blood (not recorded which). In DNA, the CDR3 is TGTGCCACCAGCACCCAGTGGTCCGAGCAGTACTTC. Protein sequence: CATSTQWSEQYF.